The 9 T cell receptor beta chains given below trace back to one sample, sequenced in a study of radiotherapy plus CTLA-4 blockade in lung cancer. Data came from immunoSEQ multiplex PCR; TCRdb stores just in-frame clones and leaves some out. The profile shows about 120,000 clones, more than 80% of them singletons. Sequenced here: peripheral blood, sampled from a patient treated with radiotherapy plus ipilimumab. All receptors derive from a human donor with non-small cell lung cancer that progressed on radiotherapy plus ipilimumab.

This rearrangement joins TRBV6-5 to TRBJ2-2; D unresolved. V was clipped by 5 bases and J by 4 bases, with 11 bases between them. Looked up from germline, CDR1 is MNHEY and CDR2 is SVGAGI. CDR3 length: 14 residues. The CDR3: CASSEWSSTGELFF. The CDR3, as DNA: TGTGCCAGCAGTGAATGGTCTAGCACCGGGGAGCTGTTTTTT.

A few counts support this clone. The chain carries TRBV12-5 and TRBJ2-2, with no clear D. V was clipped by 0 bases and J by 6 bases, with 5 bases between them. CDR1 is LGHNT and CDR2 is FRNRAP in the germline V gene. This CDR3 contains 13 residues. CDR3 loop: CASGLVDAGELFF. CDR3 sequence (DNA): TGTGCTAGTGGTTTGGTAGACGCCGGGGAGCTGTTTTTT. The full variable domain, in which reference TRBV12-5 and TRBJ2-2 provide the parts outside the CDR3, is DARVTQTPRHKVTEMGQEVTMRCQPILGHNTVFWYRQTMMQGLELLAYFRNRAPLDDSGMPKDRFSAEMPDATLATLKIQPSEPRDSAVYFCASGLVDAGELFFGEGSRLTVL.

The chain is built from TRBV6-5 and TRBJ2-7, with 16 bases lining up with TRBD2. This CDR3 has 15 residues. Germline lookup yields CDR1 MNHEY and CDR2 SVGAGI. The trim removed 6 bases at V and 5 bases at J, leaving 4 bases unmatched. The CDR3 is CASSRGLAGGNEQYF. The DNA of the CDR3 is TGTGCCAGCAGCCGGGGACTAGCGGGAGGGAACGAGCAGTACTTC.

The sample holds one count of this clone. The J gene is TRBJ2-7, the V gene TRBV6-6; weak D call: TRBD2 (6 bases). The CDR3 contains 16 residues. Trimming shortened V by 4 bases and J by 2 bases, and 18 bases separated the two germline ends. The germline V gene encodes CDR1 MNHNY and CDR2 SVGAGI (reference sequence). For the CDR3, the DNA is TGTGCCAGCAGTTTCCTCGGGGGTAGCGATCCCTACGAGCAGTACTTC. Protein sequence: CASSFLGGSDPYEQYF.

This clone showed up just once. The chain links TRBV9 to TRBJ2-3; 9 bases are shared with TRBD2. The J segment lost 2 bases and the V segment lost 3 bases, leaving 7 bases of the junction unmatched. Germline lookup yields CDR1 SGDLS and CDR2 YYNGEE. This CDR3 comprises 16 residues. The CDR3 sequence is CASSGGASGATDTQYF. The CDR3 DNA reads as TGTGCCAGCAGCGGAGGGGCTAGCGGGGCCACAGATACGCAGTATTTT.

The rearrangement uses TRBV23-1 and TRBJ2-3; 12 bases line up with TRBD2. TRBV23-1 is designated an ORF whose function remains uncertain. The CDR3 sequence is 18 residues long. The J segment lost 6 bases and the V segment lost 1 base, leaving 11 bases of the junction unmatched. CDR3 nucleotide sequence: TGCGCCAGCAGTCAATTGGGCCTAGCGGGAGGGCCCTCTGATACGCAGTATTTT. Residues: CASSQLGLAGGPSDTQYF.

V and J are TRBV6-5 and TRBJ2-7; 9 nucleotides line up with TRBD1. The CDR3 length is 14 residues. V was clipped by 4 bases and J by 5 bases; unmatched bases: 6. In germline, CDR1 is MNHEY, CDR2 SVGAGI. The CDR3 DNA reads TGTGCCAGCAGTTCCAGGGACAGGGTACACGAGCAGTACTTC. Protein sequence: CASSSRDRVHEQYF.

The rearrangement joins TRBV2 to TRBJ2-4; the D is unclear. The V and J ends lost 4 bases and 10 bases respectively, with 8 bases between them. The CDR3 totals 11 residues. CDR1 is SNHLY, CDR2 FYNNEI, per germline. CDR3 protein: CASSGDTIQYF. CDR3 in DNA: TGTGCCAGCAGTGGGGATACTATTCAGTACTTC. Filled out from reference TRBV2 and TRBJ2-4, the complete variable domain reads EPEVTQTPSHQVTQMGQEVILRCVPISNHLYFYWYRQILGQKVEFLVSFYNNEISEKSEIFDDQFSVERPDGSNFTLKIRSTKLEDSAMYFCASSGDTIQYFGAGTRLSVL.

Comment on this clone: One junction end disagrees with the germline gene, perhaps due to a read error. The chain recombines TRBV27 with TRBJ1-1; D is unclear. Germline V lookup: CDR1 MNHEY, CDR2 SMNVEV (reference sequence). The CDR3 has 14 residues. The CDR3 region has the DNA TGTGCCAGCAGTTCCACCTCGGTCCCAACTGAGGCTTTCTTT. Its translation is CASSSTSVPTEAFF.